One and the same sample provided the 29 T cell receptor beta chains below, sequenced in a study of T cells in Graves' hyperthyroidism and ophthalmopathy. Regions amplified from RNA transcripts were the TCR beta CDR3 regions. HTBI primers drove first-round RT-PCR of the TCR CDR3. TCRdb used MiXCR to reprocess the multiplex PCR reads, holding one entry per CDR3 protein. The repertoire includes about 700,000 distinct CDR3 sequences, less than 45% of them detected once, and approximately 7.2% sits in the top ten. The sequencing input was peripheral blood or thyroid tissue (not recorded which). These receptors were obtained from an adult man with Graves' disease, either hyperthyroidism or ophthalmopathy (not recorded which).

A word on this clonotype: One base away lies a much larger clone, so this may be a sequencing read error. The rearrangement uses TRBV2 and TRBJ2-7; a weak D match, TRBD1 (5 bases). The CDR3 is 13 amino acids. CDR1 and CDR2 from the germline V gene are SNHLY and FYNNEI. This CDR3 is CGSSAGLSYEQYF. CDR3 DNA: TGTGGCAGCAGTGCAGGGCTCTCCTACGAGCAGTACTTC.

As concerns this clonotype: This may come from a read error, since a much larger clone is one base off. The chain has TRBV7-9 and TRBJ2-7; D may be TRBD1 (6 bases). This CDR3 contains 14 residues. The V gene's germline CDR1 is SEHNR and CDR2 FQNEAQ (reference sequence). In DNA form, the CDR3 reads TGTGCCGGCAGCACCCGACAGGCCGTCTACGAGCAGTACTTC. Translating it yields CAGSTRQAVYEQYF.

This clonotype was counted many times. The chain couples TRBV5-1 to TRBJ2-7; D perhaps matches TRBD2 (5 bases). V lost 0 bases to trimming and J lost 6 bases, with 13 bases between them. The CDR3 extends over 14 amino acids. The V gene's germline CDR1 is SGHRS and CDR2 YFSETQ. The chain's CDR3 is CASSLGLPAGEQYF. Here the CDR3 DNA reads TGCGCCAGCAGCTTGGGCCTCCCTGCGGGCGAGCAGTACTTC.

This clonotype showed up just a few times. The chain employs TRBV9 and TRBJ2-5; TRBD1 is a possible D gene (6 bases). There are 18 residues in the CDR3. The germline V and J ends were trimmed by 3 bases and 5 bases, with 26 bases remaining between them. The germline CDR1 and CDR2 sequences are SGDLS and YYNGEE. The CDR3 region has the DNA TGTGCCAGCAGCGATGCCGGGACAAGGCGATTTGGGACGGAGACCCAGTACTTC. It is translated as CASSDAGTRRFGTETQYF.

This rearrangement joins TRBV20-1 to TRBJ1-6; D not resolved. This CDR3 is built from 13 residues. Germline V gene sequence: CDR1 DFQATT, CDR2 SNEGSKA (reference sequence). V was trimmed by 7 bases and J by 5 bases, leaving 12 bases between them. CDR3 residues: CSGEEDDNSPLHF. The DNA of the CDR3 is TGCAGTGGTGAGGAGGATGATAATTCACCCCTCCACTTT.

The table lists this clonotype with many counts. The V call is TRBV9, the J call TRBJ1-5; D is ambiguous. V was trimmed by 0 bases and J by 0 bases, leaving 7 bases between them. Per the germline V gene, CDR1 is SGDLS and CDR2 is YYNGEE. The CDR3 is made up of 15 amino acids. The DNA for the CDR3 is TGTGCCAGCAGCGTAGGTGTTGCTAGCAATCAGCCCCAGCATTTT. This encodes CASSVGVASNQPQHF.

This clonotype was found a few times. This chain joins TRBV25-1 and TRBJ2-5; tentative D call: TRBD2 (5 bases). The CDR3 length is 14 residues. Germline CDR1 MGHDK, CDR2 SYGVNS. V lost 7 bases and J 2 bases, leaving 14 bases between the germline ends. DNA for the CDR3: TGTGCCAGCACCCAACACGGGGTGCAAGAGACCCAGTACTTC. The encoded protein is CASTQHGVQETQYF.

The chain joins TRBV14 to TRBJ2-5; D might be TRBD2 (5 bases). Trimming stripped 4 bases from V and 3 bases from J, with 9 bases between. Per the germline V gene, CDR1 is SGHDN and CDR2 is FVKESK. The CDR3 has 13 amino acids. CDR3 residues: CASSPRLKETQYF. The CDR3 DNA is TGTGCCAGCAGCCCAAGACTAAAAGAGACCCAGTACTTC.

This clonotype was counted a few times. The chain combines TRBV20-1 with TRBJ2-7; D may correspond to TRBD1 or TRBD2 (5 bases each). The CDR3 covers 14 residues. CDR1 DFQATT and CDR2 SNEGSKA come from the germline V gene (reference sequence). V lost 4 bases and J lost 5, with 18 bases in between. Here the CDR3 reads CSAKAGGLGDEQYF. CDR3 nucleotides: TGCAGTGCTAAAGCAGGTGGATTGGGGGACGAGCAGTACTTC.

The V gene is TRBV14, the J gene TRBJ1-3, with no clear D. Germline assignment: CDR1 SGHDN and CDR2 FVKESK. CDR3 length equals 15 residues. The V and J ends lost 1 base and 0 bases respectively, with 7 bases between them. This CDR3 reads CASSQAHSSGNTIYF. CDR3 in DNA: TGTGCCAGCAGCCAAGCGCACAGCTCTGGAAACACCATATATTTT. The entire variable domain, with the rest obtained from reference TRBV14 and TRBJ1-3, is as follows: EAGVTQFPSHSVIEKGQTVTLRCDPISGHDNLYWYRRVMGKEIKFLLHFVKESKQDESGMPNNRFLAERTGGTYSTLKVQPAELEDSGVYFCASSQAHSSGNTIYFGEGSWLTVV.

This clonotype was counted only a few times. CDR3 sequence (DNA): TGCGCCAGCAGCACTGGACAGGGAAGCTATGGCTACACCTTC. Translation: CASSTGQGSYGYTF. This chain links TRBV5-1 with TRBJ1-2, with TRBD1 matching over 8 bases. The CDR3 length is 14 residues. The V gene's germline CDR1 is SGHRS and CDR2 YFSETQ. V lost 4 bases, J lost 4 bases, and 6 bases stayed unmatched.

There are many counts of this clonotype. CDR3 in amino acids: CASRGQGNTEAFF. The CDR3 nucleotides read TGTGCCAGCAGAGGACAGGGGAACACTGAAGCTTTCTTT. The chain couples TRBV2 to TRBJ1-1; 8 positions agree with TRBD1. CDR1 is SNHLY, CDR2 FYNNEI, per germline. Losses at the gene ends were 6 bases for V and 1 base for J; bases not matched to a gene: 1. The length of the CDR3 is 13 residues.

This chain connects TRBV12-3 or TRBV12-4 to TRBJ1-5, with D maybe TRBD1 (6 bases). The CDR3 has 14 residues. The V gene lost 8 bases and the J gene lost 5 bases, with 16 bases spanning the gap. CDR3 in DNA: TGTGCCAGCCGCAGGTCAGGGGCGGATCAGCCCCAGCATTTT. It codes for CASRRSGADQPQHF.

This clonotype was observed at least ten times. The genes are TRBV5-4 and TRBJ1-5, with 8 bases fitting TRBD1. The CDR3 totals 13 residues. Germline V lookup: CDR1 SGHNT, CDR2 YYREEE (reference sequence). Unmatched junction bases numbered 3, after V lost 6 bases and J lost 4 bases. CDR3 nucleotide sequence: TGTGCCAGCACCCGGGACAGGAATCAGCCCCAGCATTTT. As protein: CASTRDRNQPQHF.

This chain joins TRBV20-1 and TRBJ2-7, with D uncertain. Germline V gene sequence: CDR1 DFQATT, CDR2 SNEGSKA (reference sequence). This CDR3 region has 12 residues. Trimming removed 2 bases from V and 3 bases from J, with 8 bases in between. CDR3 DNA: TGCAGTGCTAGAATAACCAGCTACGAGCAGTACTTC. Its protein is CSARITSYEQYF.

This clonotype has a count of ten or more. The rearrangement links TRBV7-9 to TRBJ2-5, with a weak D call TRBD1 (5 bases). Between the trimmed V and J ends, which lost 5 bases and 5 bases, there was a span of 12 bases. Germline V gives CDR1 SEHNR, CDR2 FQNEAQ (reference sequence). The CDR3 is 13 amino acids. Here the CDR3 reads CASSPPGFETQYF. The CDR3 DNA is TGTGCCAGCAGCCCCCCAGGGTTCGAGACCCAGTACTTC.

The V gene is TRBV10-3, the J gene TRBJ1-6; D is undetermined. The V end lost 7 bases, the J end lost 8 bases, and 12 bases lay between the germline ends. CDR1 and CDR2 from the germline V gene are ENHRY and SYGVKD. CDR3 length equals 13 residues. The CDR3: CAIKGEGHSPLHF. The CDR3 bases are TGTGCCATCAAGGGCGAAGGGCATTCACCCCTCCACTTT.

In its sample, this clonotype was seen many times. This chain connects TRBV29-1 to TRBJ1-2, with 7 bases that match TRBD1. The CDR3 runs 12 residues. Unmatched junction bases numbered 9, after V lost 6 bases and J lost 8 bases. Germline values: CDR1 SQVTM, CDR2 ANQGSEA. CDR3 region: CSVDPTGTGYTF. CDR3 bases: TGCAGCGTCGACCCGACAGGGACCGGCTACACCTTC.

This clonotype was found many times. The chain has TRBV6-5 and TRBJ1-2, with 7 bases identical to TRBD1. The CDR3 is made up of 13 amino acids. Looked up from germline, CDR1 is MNHEY and CDR2 is SVGAGI. V lost 6 bases and J lost 2; bases outside the gene matches: 3. The CDR3 sequence: CASRQGQNYGYTF. Here the CDR3 DNA reads TGTGCCAGCAGACAGGGACAGAACTATGGCTACACCTTC.

This chain connects TRBV13 to TRBJ1-2, with 12 bases fitting TRBD1. CDR3 length: 16 amino acids. Trimming cost V 5 bases and J 2 bases; bases outside gene matches: 6. Germline-derived CDR1 and CDR2 are PRHDT and FYEKMQ (reference sequence). Written as DNA, the CDR3 is TGTGCCAGCAGCGCGACCGGGACAGGGGGCAACTATGGCTACACCTTC. This codes for CASSATGTGGNYGYTF. Full variable domain (outside the CDR3, taken from reference TRBV13 and TRBJ1-2): AAGVIQSPRHLIKEKRETATLKCYPIPRHDTVYWYQQGPGQDPQFLISFYEKMQSDKGSIPDRFSAQQFSDYHSELNMSSLELGDSALYFCASSATGTGGNYGYTFGSGTRLTVV.

This clonotype was counted many times. The V gene is TRBV9, the J gene TRBJ1-2, with TRBD1 identical over 8 bases. V dropped 4 bases and J dropped 7; count of bases not matched to a gene: 3. Germline V gene data show CDR1 as SGDLS and CDR2 as YYNGEE. This CDR3 contains 12 residues. The CDR3 sequence: CASSIDRGGYTF. Written as DNA, the CDR3 is TGTGCCAGCAGCATTGACAGGGGTGGCTACACCTTC.

The rearrangement links TRBV25-1 to TRBJ1-1, with 7 bases matching TRBD1. Germline trimming cut 8 bases from V and 5 bases from J; bases unmatched to any gene: 11. Germline V gene lookup returns CDR1 MGHDK and CDR2 SYGVNS. This CDR3 is 14 amino acids long. CDR3 bases: TGTGCCAGCCGACAGGGTATGGGTCGTACTGAAGCTTTCTTT. Translating gives CASRQGMGRTEAFF.

This clonotype was seen a handful of times. The rearrangement uses TRBV19 and TRBJ1-1; D gene uncertain. Trimming pared 7 bases from V and 2 bases from J, leaving 14 bases between. CDR3 length equals 14 residues. The germline CDR1 and CDR2 sequences are LNHDA and SQIVND (reference sequence). The CDR3 loop reads CASTIPPLNTEAFF. The CDR3 DNA follows: TGTGCCAGTACCATACCACCCTTAAACACTGAAGCTTTCTTT.

The rearrangement links TRBV2 to TRBJ2-2; possibly TRBD1 for D (6 bases). There are 12 residues in the CDR3. Germline-derived CDR1 and CDR2 are SNHLY and FYNNEI. V shed 7 bases and J shed 4 bases, with 7 bases lying between them. CDR3 in DNA: TGTGCCAGCAAGGGGGTCACCGGGGAGCTGTTTTTT. Encoded protein: CASKGVTGELFF.

This clonotype has just a few counts. The chain carries TRBV2 and TRBJ1-4; 9 positions match TRBD1. The CDR3 extends over 14 amino acids. The J segment lost 3 bases and the V segment lost 5 bases, leaving 1 base of the junction unmatched. Germline V gene sequence: CDR1 SNHLY, CDR2 FYNNEI. The CDR3 sequence: CASSRTGANEKLFF. The DNA for the CDR3 is TGTGCCAGCAGTAGGACAGGGGCTAATGAAAAACTGTTTTTT.

A few counts support this clonotype. The chain uses TRBV7-2 and TRBJ1-3; unclear D gene. Trimming shortened V by 3 bases and J by 0 bases, and 12 bases separated the two germline ends. The germline gives CDR1 SGHTA, CDR2 FQGNSA. The CDR3 runs to 16 residues. The DNA for the CDR3 is TGTGCCAGCAGCTTTGTTGAGCACTACTCTGGAAACACCATATATTTT. Translation: CASSFVEHYSGNTIYF.

The chain joins TRBV11-2 to TRBJ2-7, with 8 bases aligning to TRBD2. This CDR3 has 17 residues. The J segment lost 3 bases and the V segment lost 1 base, leaving 11 bases of the junction unmatched. Germline CDR1 and CDR2: SGHAT and FQNNGV. CDR3 DNA: TGTGCCAGCAGCTTAGTTTCCCCCAGCCTAGCGGGCTACGAGCAGTACTTC. Encoded protein: CASSLVSPSLAGYEQYF.

This clonotype was seen a handful of times. V is TRBV2 and J is TRBJ1-2; the match to TRBD1 covers 7 bases. This CDR3 contains 16 residues. The V gene end was trimmed by 6 bases and the J gene end by 1 base; junction bases not matched to a gene: 11. CDR1 and CDR2 (germline): SNHLY, FYNNEI. This CDR3 reads CASRAFRQGFNYGYTF. Written as DNA, the CDR3 is TGTGCCAGCAGGGCATTTAGACAGGGCTTTAACTATGGCTACACCTTC.

V is TRBV19 and J is TRBJ1-6; D ambiguous. Trimming removed 5 bases at V and 7 bases at J, with 15 bases between. The CDR3 is 15 residues long. Germline lookup yields CDR1 LNHDA and CDR2 SQIVND (reference sequence). The CDR3 nucleotides are TGTGCCAGTAGTTCCTTGGACGCCGAGAATTCACCCCTCCACTTT. As protein: CASSSLDAENSPLHF.